This section outlines one T cell receptor (beta chain) sequence together with its context. Some clones are missing from TCRdb's copy, which holds only in-frame ones; the method was immunoSEQ multiplex PCR. Seen here are about 440,000 clones, about nine tenths observed once, and the top ten hold around 12%. The data derive from a study of blood T cell repertoires in COVID-19. On the study more broadly: PBMCs, B-cell-depleted T cells, or T cells were the source of the cDNA or gDNA that made up the material.

This CDR3 has 14 amino acids. The V gene's germline CDR1 is MNHEY and CDR2 SVGAGI. The V and J ends lost 8 bases and 0 bases respectively, with 12 bases between them. The sample taken for sequencing was peripheral blood. The source is a woman between 45 and 65 years old with COVID-19, enrolled during active disease. The chain joins TRBV6-5 to TRBJ2-3; tentatively, D is TRBD2 (6 bases). The CDR3 spells CASGRSSSTDTQYF. In nucleotides, the CDR3 is TGTGCCAGCGGGAGGTCTTCTAGCACAGATACGCAGTATTTT.